This entry describes one T cell receptor (beta chain). Its specificity is unknown. Sequenced by immunoSEQ multiplex PCR; TCRdb stores in-frame clones only, minus some. The sample lists 60,000 to 70,000 clones; 87% were seen once. These data come from a study of OX40 agonist ivuxolimab in advanced cancers. Patients were excluded for autoimmune disease history or systemic immunosuppression. Whole-study results and caveats: Circulating CD4+ and CD8+ T cells showed clonal expansion by week 6 at 0.1 to 3.0 mg/kg. No determination was made of the antigen specificity of the expanded peripheral T cells.

V lost 5 bases to trimming and J lost 7 bases, with 9 bases between them. The CDR3 loop spans 12 amino acids. Germline-derived CDR1 and CDR2 are LNHDA and SQIVND (reference sequence). V is TRBV19 and J is TRBJ2-1; D gene unclear. The source is an adult with an advanced solid tumor such as melanoma, head and neck, liver or kidney cancer. The sequencing used CD4+ or CD8+ T cells sorted from blood, collected in a trial of the OX40 agonist ivuxolimab. The CDR3 nucleotides are TGTGCCAGTAGTTTTCGGGTTAATGAGCAGTTCTTC. The encoded protein is CASSFRVNEQFF.